The rows below give T cell receptor beta chains drawn from one sample of a study of T cell responses to AZD1222 COVID-19 vaccine. TCRdb keeps only in-frame clones here, not all; method: immunoSEQ multiplex PCR. The data contain tens of thousands of clones, around 81% of them singletons. The specimen was peripheral blood, collected 28 days after the second AZD1222 dose. These receptors were collected from an adult who received the AZD1222 COVID-19 vaccine. Each CDR3 is given without its conserved first and last residue.

>TRBV30|TRBJ2-7
AWSVQTGFEQY
>TRBV30|TRBJ1-1
AWMSVDTEAF
>TRBV4-2|TRBJ2-1
ASSQVSGTSSYNEQF
>TRBV3-1/TRBV3-2|TRBJ2-4
ASSQRLAGPKNIQY
>TRBV5-4|TRBJ2-3
ASSLGQQSTDTQY
>TRBV5-1|TRBJ1-1
ASSPDRVRENSEAF
>TRBV6-2/TRBV6-3|TRBJ1-1
ASSWDGRNTEAF
>TRBV28|TRBJ1-2
ASSLTQIYGYT
>TRBV19|TRBJ1-5
AIGTGNSNQPQH
>TRBV18|TRBJ2-2
ASSPGTANTGELF
>TRBV28|TRBJ1-2
ASSLTSPTGFHGYT
>TRBV6-2/TRBV6-3|TRBJ1-3
ASSTFGEGGNTIY
>TRBV28|TRBJ1-2
ASSFRFPTGIGYGYT
>TRBV5-1|TRBJ1-4
ASSTGYAFGEKLF
>TRBV10-2|TRBJ1-3
ASRSLRGGPSSGNTIY
>TRBV19|TRBJ1-6
ASGLWSSPLH
>TRBV7-8|TRBJ2-1
ASSLGTGNEQF
>TRBV19|TRBJ2-3
ASSMSPTTDTQY
>TRBV7-9|TRBJ2-1
ASSLSQKGNEQF
>TRBV7-9|TRBJ2-7
ATRLLGETYEQY
>TRBV14|TRBJ2-3
ASSPTSADTQY
>TRBV19|TRBJ1-4
ASSMQAGSREKLF
>TRBV27|TRBJ2-2
ASSLGITGELF
>TRBV7-2|TRBJ2-7
ASSLEGGINDEQY
>TRBV6-5|TRBJ2-5
ASRGLAGVKETQY
>TRBV28|TRBJ1-2
ASIRGGSNYGYT
>TRBV7-2|TRBJ2-7
ASSSIAGADEQY
>TRBV27|TRBJ2-7
ASSLRLADFYEQY
>TRBV9|TRBJ2-1
ASSVGGLAGGPQF
>TRBV3-1/TRBV3-2|TRBJ1-1
ASSQYDRGTEAF
>TRBV21-1|TRBJ2-7
ASSTTPGLVRTTPEQY
>TRBV7-2|TRBJ1-1
ASSVTGRAF
>TRBV9|TRBJ1-1
ASSVSGRTEAF
>TRBV28|TRBJ2-7
ASSSPLAGVWEQY
>TRBV3-1/TRBV3-2|TRBJ2-1
ASSRLAGTYNEQF
>TRBV7-9|TRBJ2-3
ASSPMGGMSTDTQY